A selection of T cell receptor beta chains follows, all from one sample in a study of blood T cell repertoires in COVID-19. The table came from immunoSEQ multiplex PCR; TCRdb's copy has only in-frame clones and leaves some out. The data show under 200,000 clones, roughly 90% seen once. Sample: peripheral blood. All receptors derive from a man aged 18-30 years with active or convalescent COVID-19. Each CDR3 is given with its conserved first and last residue. The D gene is left open where the match is weak. Clone size is stated in some rows and not others, as once, few, many or a class when expanded.

D | J | size | V | CDR3 | DNA
TRBD1 | TRBJ1-1 | . | TRBV27 | CASSQGEKAFF | TGTGCCAGCAGTCAGGGGGAAAAAGCTTTCTTT
. | TRBJ1-2 | few | TRBV9 | CASSVGRSGDGYTF | TGTGCCAGCAGCGTAGGGAGGTCAGGGGATGGCTACACCTTC
. | TRBJ2-1 | . | TRBV9 | CASSLTPGGEQFF | TGTGCCAGCAGCCTTACACCCGGGGGTGAGCAGTTCTTC
TRBD2 | TRBJ2-1 | . | TRBV9 | CASSVRREASGSPYNEQFF | TGTGCCAGCAGCGTAAGGAGGGAGGCTAGCGGGTCTCCCTACAATGAGCAGTTCTTC
TRBD2 | TRBJ2-5 | . | TRBV30 | CAWSVGAGGETQYF | TGTGCCTGGAGTGTGGGAGCGGGGGGAGAGACCCAGTACTTC
TRBD1 | TRBJ1-1 | . | TRBV30 | CAWSWTGRKTEAFF | TGTGCCTGGAGTTGGACAGGGCGAAAAACTGAAGCTTTCTTT
TRBD1 | TRBJ1-1 | . | TRBV3-1/TRBV3-2 | CASSPLRTGVTEAFF | TGTGCCAGCAGCCCTCTAAGGACAGGGGTCACTGAAGCTTTCTTT
TRBD2 | TRBJ2-1 | . | TRBV15 | CATSREGPREASYNEQFF | TGTGCCACCAGCAGAGAGGGCCCTCGGGAGGCCTCCTACAATGAGCAGTTCTTC
TRBD1 | TRBJ1-1 | . | TRBV18 | CASSPGTGGLNTEAFF | TGTGCCAGCTCACCAGGAACAGGGGGCTTGAACACTGAAGCTTTCTTT
. | TRBJ1-2 | . | TRBV4-1 | CASSQRGRGGYTF | TGCGCCAGCAGCCAACGTGGACGGGGGGGCTACACCTTC
TRBD1 | TRBJ1-2 | . | TRBV10-3 | CAISEQDRPTNYGYTF | TGTGCCATCAGTGAGCAGGACAGGCCGACTAACTATGGCTACACCTTC
TRBD2 | TRBJ2-3 | . | TRBV7-2 | CASSPGTSGSYTQYF | TGTGCCAGCAGCCCGGGGACTAGCGGGAGCTATACGCAGTATTTT
TRBD1 | TRBJ2-5 | once | TRBV5-1 | CASSWGSTGTAETQYF | TGCGCCAGCAGCTGGGGAAGTACCGGGACAGCAGAGACCCAGTACTTC
. | TRBJ1-3 | few | TRBV7-9 | CASSIHRAGNTIYF | TGTGCCAGCAGCATACACAGGGCTGGAAACACCATATATTTT
TRBD2 | TRBJ2-5 | . | TRBV28 | CASKVAGGSQETQYF | TGTGCCAGCAAAGTAGCGGGGGGAAGCCAAGAGACCCAGTACTTC
. | TRBJ2-7 | . | TRBV12-5 | CASGLAGTPSYEQYF | TGTGCTAGTGGACTCGCTGGGACACCCTCCTACGAGCAGTACTTC
. | TRBJ1-3 | . | TRBV19 | CASRTQTDSGNTIYF | TGTGCCAGTAGGACCCAGACAGACTCTGGAAACACCATATATTTT
. | TRBJ1-2 | . | TRBV7-6 | CASSLASGYGYTF | TGTGCCAGCAGCTTAGCATCAGGGTATGGCTACACCTTC
TRBD2 | TRBJ2-1 | . | TRBV2 | CASSDDPGRRGGPGEQFF | TGTGCCAGCAGTGATGACCCCGGGAGGCGGGGGGGCCCCGGTGAGCAGTTCTTC
. | TRBJ2-1 | . | TRBV13 | CASSLGLRFNEQFF | TGTGCCAGCAGCTTAGGTCTCAGGTTCAATGAGCAGTTCTTC
. | TRBJ1-2 | . | TRBV19 | CASSRGGSYGYTF | TGTGCCAGTAGCAGAGGGGGATCCTATGGCTACACCTTC
TRBD1 | TRBJ2-2 | . | TRBV7-3 | CASSPTADRGSTGELFF | TGTGCCAGCAGCCCCACGGCGGACAGGGGATCCACCGGGGAGCTGTTTTTT
. | TRBJ2-7 | few | TRBV2 | CASQWFSYEQYF | TGTGCCAGCCAGTGGTTCTCCTACGAGCAGTACTTC
. | TRBJ2-5 | . | TRBV15 | CATSRDSTRQETQYF | TGTGCCACCAGCAGAGATTCAACTCGACAAGAGACCCAGTACTTC
TRBD1 | TRBJ2-1 | . | TRBV3-1/TRBV3-2 | CASSQDPGGRSYNEQFF | TGTGCCAGCAGCCAAGATCCAGGGGGACGGTCCTACAATGAGCAGTTCTTC
. | TRBJ1-4 | . | TRBV19 | CASSIRDTNEKLFF | TGTGCCAGTAGTATCCGGGACACCAATGAAAAACTGTTTTTT
. | TRBJ1-2 | . | TRBV13 | CASSLGTGANYGYTF | TGTGCCAGCAGCTTAGGGACGGGAGCTAACTATGGCTACACCTTC
. | TRBJ2-2 | . | TRBV29-1 | CSVAGNTGELFF | TGCAGCGTGGCAGGGAACACCGGGGAGCTGTTTTTT
TRBD1 | TRBJ1-1 | few | TRBV19 | CASSIDGTGTTEAFF | TGTGCCAGTAGTATAGACGGGACAGGGACCACTGAAGCTTTCTTT
. | TRBJ1-2 | . | TRBV10-3 | CAIAGPQNENYGYTF | TGTGCCATTGCGGGACCCCAGAACGAAAACTATGGCTACACCTTC
TRBD1 | TRBJ1-5 | . | TRBV4-1 | CASSQDSTGVPQPQHF | TGCGCCAGCAGCCAAGACTCGACAGGGGTCCCTCAGCCCCAGCATTTT
. | TRBJ2-1 | . | TRBV3-1/TRBV3-2 | CASSQGRGIVVGQFF | TGTGCCAGCAGCCAAGGCAGGGGAATAGTTGTTGGGCAGTTCTTC
TRBD1 | TRBJ1-1 | . | TRBV5-1 | CASSDTGTGETEAFF | TGCGCCAGCAGCGACACCGGGACAGGAGAAACTGAAGCTTTCTTT
. | TRBJ1-1 | . | TRBV24-1 | CATSDPRGGRTEAFF | TGTGCCACCAGTGATCCTCGGGGTGGGCGAACTGAAGCTTTCTTT
TRBD1 | TRBJ1-1 | . | TRBV25-1 | CASSESAGGNTEAFF | TGTGCCAGCAGTGAATCGGCAGGGGGGAACACTGAAGCTTTCTTT
. | TRBJ2-7 | . | TRBV5-4 | CASSLRQRVEQYF | TGTGCCAGCAGCTTGAGACAGCGGGTCGAGCAGTACTTC
TRBD1 | TRBJ1-1 | . | TRBV7-3 | CASSSTGDVAEAFF | TGTGCCAGCAGCTCCACAGGGGATGTGGCTGAAGCTTTCTTT
TRBD1 | TRBJ2-7 | . | TRBV7-8 | CASRFNRGEEQYF | TGTGCCAGCAGGTTTAACAGGGGGGAAGAGCAGTACTTC
. | TRBJ1-1 | . | TRBV7-9 | CASSFGTRGTEAFF | TGTGCCAGCAGCTTCGGGACTAGGGGCACTGAAGCTTTCTTT
. | TRBJ2-1 | . | TRBV7-3 | CASSGRVGNEQFF | TGTGCCAGCAGCGGCAGGGTCGGCAATGAGCAGTTCTTC
TRBD2 | TRBJ2-1 | . | TRBV19 | CASSPRAGGSSYNEQFF | TGTGCCAGTAGTCCTCGAGCGGGAGGTAGCTCCTACAATGAGCAGTTCTTC
TRBD2 | TRBJ2-3 | . | TRBV5-1 | CASSKGLAGGSDTQYF | TGCGCCAGCAGCAAGGGACTAGCGGGAGGTTCAGATACGCAGTATTTT
TRBD2 | TRBJ2-3 | . | TRBV7-2 | CASSLWASGRANTQYF | TGTGCCAGCAGCTTATGGGCTAGCGGGAGGGCCAATACGCAGTATTTT
. | TRBJ1-4 | . | TRBV30 | CAWTSQGGYEKLFF | TGTGCCTGGACCAGCCAAGGGGGATATGAAAAACTGTTTTTT
. | TRBJ2-1 | once | TRBV7-8 | CASSLVPLSRSSYNEQFF | TGTGCCAGCAGCTTAGTTCCGCTGTCCCGCAGCTCCTACAATGAGCAGTTCTTC
. | TRBJ1-3 | . | TRBV9 | CASSVVEGPGNTIYF | TGTGCCAGCAGCGTAGTGGAGGGGCCTGGAAACACCATATATTTT
TRBD1 | TRBJ1-5 | . | TRBV15 | CATSRPGGQPQHF | TGTGCCACCAGCAGACCAGGGGGTCAGCCCCAGCATTTT
TRBD1 | TRBJ1-1 | . | TRBV5-1 | CASSAGQGGTEAFF | TGCGCCAGCAGCGCCGGACAGGGAGGTACTGAAGCTTTCTTT
TRBD1 | TRBJ1-2 | . | TRBV2 | CASSERTGVAYGYTF | TGTGCCAGCAGTGAAAGGACAGGGGTGGCCTATGGCTACACCTTC
. | TRBJ1-5 | . | TRBV25-1 | CASSGGGGGQPQHF | TGTGCCAGCAGTGGAGGTGGGGGGGGGCAGCCCCAGCATTTT
TRBD2 | TRBJ2-7 | . | TRBV4-2 | CASSLTSGSSSYEQYF | TGTGCCAGCAGCCTGACTAGCGGGAGTAGCTCCTACGAGCAGTACTTC
TRBD2 | TRBJ2-1 | . | TRBV7-2 | CASSLGTSVYNEQFF | TGTGCCAGCAGCTTGGGAACTAGCGTTTACAATGAGCAGTTCTTC